This TCR beta chain appears in the sequencing data of a study of T cell responses to AZD1222 COVID-19 vaccine. The assay was immunoSEQ multiplex PCR, and TCRdb's table has in-frame clones only and misses some. This sample carries about 130,000 clones, around 92% of them seen once, and the ten largest clones take about 1.9%. Material: peripheral blood, obtained on day 0 of AZD1222 vaccination. The origin of this receptor is an adult in good health.

The CDR3 coding sequence is TGTGCCAGTAACCGGGACCGAAATCAGCCCCAGCATTTT. Translating it yields CASNRDRNQPQHF. V and J are TRBV19 and TRBJ1-5, with D maybe TRBD1 (5 bases). There are 13 residues in the CDR3. V was pared by 7 bases and J by 4 bases, with 11 bases between. Germline V CDR1 and CDR2: LNHDA, SQIVND (reference sequence).